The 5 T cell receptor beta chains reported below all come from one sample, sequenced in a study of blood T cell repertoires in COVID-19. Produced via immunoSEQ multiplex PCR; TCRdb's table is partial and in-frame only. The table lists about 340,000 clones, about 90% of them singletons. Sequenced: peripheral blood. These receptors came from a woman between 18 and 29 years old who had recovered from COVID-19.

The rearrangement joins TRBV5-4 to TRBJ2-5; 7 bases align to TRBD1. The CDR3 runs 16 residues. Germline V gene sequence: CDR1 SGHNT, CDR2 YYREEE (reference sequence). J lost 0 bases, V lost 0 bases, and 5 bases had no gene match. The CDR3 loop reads CASSLGQGGHQETQYF. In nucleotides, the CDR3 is TGTGCCAGCAGCTTGGGACAGGGTGGCCACCAAGAGACCCAGTACTTC.

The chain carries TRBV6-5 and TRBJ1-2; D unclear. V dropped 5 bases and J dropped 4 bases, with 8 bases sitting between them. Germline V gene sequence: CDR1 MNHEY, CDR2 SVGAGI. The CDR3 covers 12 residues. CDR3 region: CASSPRLYGYTF. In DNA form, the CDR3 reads TGTGCCAGCAGTCCGCGGCTCTATGGCTACACCTTC.

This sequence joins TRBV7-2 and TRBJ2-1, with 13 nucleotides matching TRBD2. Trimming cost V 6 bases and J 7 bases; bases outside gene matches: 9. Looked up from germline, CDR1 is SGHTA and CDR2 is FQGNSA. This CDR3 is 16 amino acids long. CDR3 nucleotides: TGTGCCAGCAGGGCTGGGGGGACTAGCGGGATGAATGAGCAGTTCTTC. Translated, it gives CASRAGGTSGMNEQFF.

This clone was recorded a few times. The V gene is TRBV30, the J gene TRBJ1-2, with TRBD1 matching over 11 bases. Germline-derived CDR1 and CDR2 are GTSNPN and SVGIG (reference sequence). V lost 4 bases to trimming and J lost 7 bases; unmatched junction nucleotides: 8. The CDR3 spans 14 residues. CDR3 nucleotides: TGTGCCTGGACCCTCCGGGACAGGGGGTTTGGCTACACCTTC. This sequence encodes CAWTLRDRGFGYTF. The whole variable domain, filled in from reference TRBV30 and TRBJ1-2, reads SQTIHQWPATLVQPVGSPLSLECTVEGTSNPNLYWYRQAAGRGLQLLFYSVGIGQISSEVPQNLSASRPQDRQFILSSKKLLLSDSGFYLCAWTLRDRGFGYTFGSGTRLTVV.

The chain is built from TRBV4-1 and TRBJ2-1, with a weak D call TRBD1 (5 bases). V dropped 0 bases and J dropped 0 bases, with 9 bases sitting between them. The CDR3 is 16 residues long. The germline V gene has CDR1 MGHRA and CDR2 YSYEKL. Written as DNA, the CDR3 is TGCGCCAGCAGCCAAGAGGCAGGGCTCTCCTACAATGAGCAGTTCTTC. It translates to CASSQEAGLSYNEQFF.